A single sample is the source of the 25 T cell receptor beta chains below, sequenced in a study of shared clonotypes between healthy human individuals. Generated by immunoSEQ multiplex PCR, the TCRdb table keeps only in-frame clones and is missing some. The repertoire includes about 2.1 million clones, about 93% of them detected once, and approximately 1.7% sits in the top ten. CD45RO-negative CD8 cells positively selected for CCR7 made up the naive population, which excluded terminally differentiated effector memory CD45RA+ cells. The source material was naive CD8+ T cells from PBMCs. The source of these receptors is a man aged 18 to 29 in good health. Some clones in this sample may be carry-over from other donors' samples.

The chain employs TRBV5-6 and TRBJ1-2; no firm D call. CDR3 size: 14 residues. The V end lost 0 bases, the J end lost 2 bases, and 8 bases lay between the germline ends. In germline, CDR1 is SGHDT, CDR2 YYEEEE. CDR3 in amino acids: CASSLVATNYGYTF. The CDR3 DNA follows: TGTGCCAGCAGCTTGGTGGCAACAAACTATGGCTACACCTTC.

The chain uses TRBV19 and TRBJ2-2; D is ambiguous. Between the trimmed V and J ends, which lost 1 base and 8 bases, there was a span of 8 bases. Germline V gene data show CDR1 as LNHDA and CDR2 as SQIVND (reference sequence). The CDR3 sequence is 13 residues long. The CDR3 DNA sequence: TGTGCCAGTAGTATAGTCACCAGAGGGGAGCTGTTTTTT. Translating it yields CASSIVTRGELFF. Complete variable domain (other parts from reference TRBV19 and TRBJ2-2): DGGITQSPKYLFRKEGQNVTLSCEQNLNHDAMYWYRQDPGQGLRLIYYSQIVNDFQKGDIAEGYSVSREKKESFPLTVTSAQKNPTAFYLCASSIVTRGELFFGEGSRLTVL.

J is TRBJ2-1 and V is TRBV6-5; D remains ambiguous. There are 12 residues in the CDR3. Germline V gives CDR1 MNHEY, CDR2 SVGAGI. The V gene lost 2 bases and the J gene lost 5 bases, with 4 bases spanning the gap. CDR3 amino acids: CASSYLHNEQFF. The CDR3 DNA is TGTGCCAGCAGTTACCTCCACAATGAGCAGTTCTTC.

This chain connects TRBV7-2 to TRBJ2-7; possibly TRBD2 for D (7 bases). V was trimmed by 5 bases and J by 3 bases, leaving 17 bases between them. CDR1 and CDR2 from the germline V gene are SGHTA and FQGNSA. The CDR3 length is 15 residues. The CDR3 nucleotides are TGTGCCAGCAGCCCAGTAGGGGGGGGCGGCTACGAGCAGTACTTC. Its translation is CASSPVGGGGYEQYF.

In this sample, this clone turned up once. The sample has other DNA sequences that encode this CDR3 too. The rearrangement joins TRBV27 to TRBJ2-7, with unresolved D. V lost 5 bases, J lost 7 bases, and 12 bases lay in between. The CDR3 extends over 12 amino acids. Germline V lookup: CDR1 MNHEY, CDR2 SMNVEV (reference sequence). The CDR3 nucleotides are TGTGCCAGCAGTCTCCTCGCTGGGGAGCAGTACTTC. Amino acids: CASSLLAGEQYF.

This chain uses TRBV27 with TRBJ2-3; D is undetermined. Trimming left V 6 bases short and J 0 bases short, with 13 bases between. The CDR3 loop spans 15 amino acids. Germline V gene sequence: CDR1 MNHEY, CDR2 SMNVEV (reference sequence). CDR3 nucleotide sequence: TGTGCCAGCAGCCCTCTACCCCTTAGCACAGATACGCAGTATTTT. It specifies CASSPLPLSTDTQYF.

This clone was seen just once. The rearrangement links TRBV7-2 to TRBJ2-1, with 7 bases that match TRBD2. Unmatched junction bases numbered 8, after V lost 7 bases and J lost 8 bases. The CDR3 runs to 13 residues. Germline V lookup: CDR1 SGHTA, CDR2 FQGNSA. The CDR3: CASTSGVRDEQFF. CDR3 nucleotide sequence: TGTGCCAGCACCAGCGGGGTTCGGGATGAGCAGTTCTTC.

The V and J genes are TRBV29-1 and TRBJ2-7; D may be TRBD1 or TRBD2 (6 bases each). V lost 4 bases and J 1 base, leaving 14 bases between the germline ends. CDR3 length: 14 amino acids. CDR1 SQVTM and CDR2 ANQGSEA come from the germline V gene. CDR3: CSVVGGEYSYEQYF. The CDR3 bases are TGCAGCGTTGTGGGGGGCGAATATTCCTACGAGCAGTACTTC.

This chain joins TRBV28 and TRBJ2-7; possible D gene TRBD1, 6 bases. Germline V gene sequence: CDR1 MDHEN, CDR2 SYDVKM. This CDR3 comprises 14 residues. V dropped 9 bases and J dropped 7 bases, with 22 bases sitting between them. The CDR3 protein is CASEQSGARLEQYF. The CDR3 bases are TGTGCCAGTGAGCAATCAGGGGCTAGGTTGGAGCAGTACTTC.

This chain links TRBV7-9 with TRBJ2-7; D uncertain. Germline V gives CDR1 SEHNR, CDR2 FQNEAQ (reference sequence). The CDR3 sequence is 15 residues long. Trimming cost V 5 bases and J 4 bases, with 18 bases left between them. The CDR3 loop is CASSPVSYLKYEQYF. The CDR3 DNA is TGTGCCAGCAGCCCCGTCAGCTATCTCAAGTACGAGCAGTACTTC.

The rearrangement uses TRBV25-1 and TRBJ1-1; D call uncertain. CDR1 MGHDK and CDR2 SYGVNS come from the germline V gene. Trimming pared 8 bases from V and 4 bases from J, leaving 11 bases between. The CDR3 is 12 residues long. In DNA form, the CDR3 reads TGTGCCAGCGTTTTGGGTAGCACTGAAGCTTTCTTT. It encodes CASVLGSTEAFF.

The chain links TRBV7-8 to TRBJ1-5; D remains ambiguous. V dropped 6 bases and J dropped 3 bases, with 9 bases sitting between them. The CDR3 is 13 residues long. CDR1 and CDR2 from the germline V gene are SGHVS and FQNEAQ. The CDR3 region has the DNA TGTGCCAGCAGAGAGAGGGACAATCAGCCCCAGCATTTT. Residues: CASRERDNQPQHF.

For this clone: Within the sample, other DNA sequences also encode this same CDR3. The chain carries TRBV7-8 and TRBJ2-1; D unresolved. V was cut by 5 bases and J by 2 bases, with 7 bases left in between. The germline gives CDR1 SGHVS, CDR2 FQNEAQ. CDR3 length equals 13 residues. CDR3 bases: TGTGCCAGCAGCCTTGAGGCCTACAATGAGCAGTTCTTC. Encoded protein: CASSLEAYNEQFF.

This chain joins TRBV9 and TRBJ2-1; D is ambiguous. The CDR3 contains 12 residues. V dropped 1 base and J dropped 10 bases, with 9 bases sitting between them. CDR1 is SGDLS, CDR2 YYNGEE, per germline. The CDR3 sequence is CASSVLGPEQFF. The CDR3 nucleotides are TGTGCCAGCAGCGTATTAGGCCCCGAGCAGTTCTTC.

This rearrangement joins TRBV27 to TRBJ2-7; TRBD1 aligns across 8 bases. Per germline, CDR1 MNHEY and CDR2 SMNVEV (reference sequence). The V gene end was trimmed by 5 bases and the J gene end by 7 bases; junction bases not matched to a gene: 13. The CDR3 has 15 amino acids. CDR3 DNA sequence: TGTGCCAGCAGTCTCCGACAGGGGCCTCCCAAAGAGCAGTACTTC. It codes for CASSLRQGPPKEQYF.

V usage is TRBV7-8 and J usage is TRBJ1-4; tentative D call: TRBD1 (6 bases). Germline V gives CDR1 SGHVS, CDR2 FQNEAQ. V lost 5 bases and J lost 0, with 13 bases in between. This CDR3 contains 16 residues. The CDR3 loop reads CASSLGQIATNEKLFF. The DNA of the CDR3 is TGTGCCAGCAGCCTAGGACAGATCGCAACTAATGAAAAACTGTTTTTT.

This chain joins TRBV27 and TRBJ2-7; the match to TRBD2 covers 8 bases. V shed 6 bases, J shed 2 bases, and the junction held 6 bases outside the gene matches. Germline CDR1 reads MNHEY; CDR2 reads SMNVEV (reference sequence). CDR3 length: 14 residues. The CDR3 bases are TGTGCCAGCAGAACCGCCGGGGGGGCCTACGAGCAGTACTTC. Protein sequence: CASRTAGGAYEQYF.

This chain connects TRBV7-8 to TRBJ2-5; the match to TRBD2 covers 15 bases. The V and J ends lost 8 bases and 1 base, in that order; junction bases with no gene match: 11. CDR1 and CDR2 (germline): SGHVS, FQNEAQ. The CDR3 has 18 amino acids. The chain's CDR3 is CASFPGLAGGPSQETQYF. The CDR3 DNA is TGTGCCAGCTTCCCCGGACTAGCGGGAGGGCCCTCCCAAGAGACCCAGTACTTC. Full variable domain (rest looked up from reference TRBV7-8 and TRBJ2-5): GAGVSQSPRYKVAKRGQDVALRCDPISGHVSLFWYQQALGQGPEFLTYFQNEAQLDKSGLPSDRFFAERPEGSVSTLKIQRTQQEDSAVYLCASFPGLAGGPSQETQYFGPGTRLLVL.

Points on this clone: An end of the junction does not agree with germline; a read error may underlie this. The chain carries TRBV9 and TRBJ1-1; D might be TRBD1 (6 bases). Germline V gene sequence: CDR1 SGDLS, CDR2 YYNGEE. This CDR3 spans 13 amino acids. CDR3 protein: CATSGGLDTEAFF. For the CDR3, the DNA is TGTGCCACCAGCGGGGGCTTGGACACTGAAGCTTTCTTT.

This chain links TRBV5-1 with TRBJ2-7, with D perhaps matching TRBD1 (6 bases). Per the germline V gene, CDR1 is SGHRS and CDR2 is YFSETQ. V shed 1 base and J shed 5 bases, with 16 bases lying between them. This CDR3 is built from 15 residues. CDR3: CASSLSQGFPNEQYF. CDR3 coding DNA: TGCGCCAGCAGCTTGAGCCAGGGGTTCCCCAACGAGCAGTACTTC.

The rearrangement uses TRBV27 and TRBJ1-1; TRBD1 agrees at 7 bases. The length of the CDR3 is 15 residues. V shed 5 bases and J 2 bases; nucleotides not matched to a gene: 8. Germline V gives CDR1 MNHEY, CDR2 SMNVEV (reference sequence). The CDR3 nucleotides are TGTGCCAGCAGTCCCCTCAAGGGGGCCAACACTGAAGCTTTCTTT. As protein: CASSPLKGANTEAFF.

Details on this clone: The same CDR3 arises from other DNA sequences in this sample as well. This chain links TRBV9 with TRBJ2-7; D possibly matches TRBD1 or TRBD2 (5 bases each). Per germline, CDR1 SGDLS and CDR2 YYNGEE. The CDR3 extends over 13 amino acids. V was cut by 0 bases and J by 6 bases, with 10 bases left in between. CDR3 coding DNA: TGTGCCAGCAGCGTAGGGGGGATTGGCGAGCAGTACTTC. It yields the protein CASSVGGIGEQYF.

This sequence joins TRBV30 and TRBJ2-5; the D gene could be TRBD1 or TRBD2 (5 bases each). The better agreement between TRBJ2-7 and the DNA end casts doubt on the J call. Germline V gene lookup returns CDR1 GTSNPN and CDR2 SVGIG (reference sequence). This CDR3 spans 20 amino acids. CDR3 sequence reads: CAWSLPPLYSGPPRPYEQYF. The DNA of the CDR3 is TGTGCCTGGAGTCTACCCCCCCTCTACTCGGGACCCCCGAGGCCCTACGAGCAGTACTTC.

This CDR3 reads CAPGTRSGANVLTF. CDR3 DNA sequence: TGTGCCCCCGGCACTCGCTCTGGGGCCAACGTCCTGACTTTC. This chain connects TRBV5-4 to TRBJ2-6; D is ambiguous. Trimming left V 10 bases short and J 0 bases short, with 11 bases between. This CDR3 is built from 14 residues. Germline CDR1 is SGHNT and CDR2 is YYREEE (reference sequence).

J is TRBJ1-3 and V is TRBV7-6; D is unclear. Per germline, CDR1 SGHVS and CDR2 FNYEAQ. Trimming took 1 base from V and 2 from J, leaving 9 bases between them. The CDR3 is 15 residues long. This CDR3 reads CASSLDSTPGNTIYF. The CDR3 DNA sequence: TGTGCCAGCAGCTTAGACTCCACCCCTGGAAACACCATATATTTT.